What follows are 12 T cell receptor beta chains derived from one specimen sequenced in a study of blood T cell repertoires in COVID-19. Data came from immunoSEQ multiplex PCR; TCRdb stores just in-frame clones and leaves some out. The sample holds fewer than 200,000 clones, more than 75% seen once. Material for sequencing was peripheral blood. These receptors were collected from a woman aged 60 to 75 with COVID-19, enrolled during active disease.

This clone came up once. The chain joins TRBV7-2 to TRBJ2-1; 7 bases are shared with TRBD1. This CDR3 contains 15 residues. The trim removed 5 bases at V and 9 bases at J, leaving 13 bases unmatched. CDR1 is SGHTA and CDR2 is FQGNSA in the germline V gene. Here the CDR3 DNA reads TGTGCCAGCAGCCCCATGGACAGGACTGTGGCTGAGCAGTTCTTC. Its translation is CASSPMDRTVAEQFF.

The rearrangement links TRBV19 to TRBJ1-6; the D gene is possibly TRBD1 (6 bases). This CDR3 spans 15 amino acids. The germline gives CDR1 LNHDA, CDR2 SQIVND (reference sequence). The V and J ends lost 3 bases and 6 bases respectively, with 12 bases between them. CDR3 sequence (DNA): TGTGCCAGTAGTATCTCGACAGGTACTAATTCACCCCTCCACTTT. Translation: CASSISTGTNSPLHF.

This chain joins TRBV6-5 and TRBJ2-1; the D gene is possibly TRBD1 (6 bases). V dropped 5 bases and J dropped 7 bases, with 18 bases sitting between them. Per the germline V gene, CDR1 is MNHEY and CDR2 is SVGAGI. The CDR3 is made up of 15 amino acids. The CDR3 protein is CASSRETGTINEQFF. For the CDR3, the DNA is TGTGCCAGCAGTCGCGAAACCGGGACAATAAATGAGCAGTTCTTC.

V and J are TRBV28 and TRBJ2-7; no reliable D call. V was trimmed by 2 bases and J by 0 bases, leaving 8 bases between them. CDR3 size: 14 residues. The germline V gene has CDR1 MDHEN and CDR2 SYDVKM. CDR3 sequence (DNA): TGTGCCAGCAGTTTACCAGGCCTCTCCTACGAGCAGTACTTC. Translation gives CASSLPGLSYEQYF.

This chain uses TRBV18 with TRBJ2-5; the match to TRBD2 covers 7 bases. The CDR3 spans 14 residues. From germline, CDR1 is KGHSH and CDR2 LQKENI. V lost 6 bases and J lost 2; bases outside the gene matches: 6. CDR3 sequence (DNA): TGTGCCAGCTCTCCTGGACTAGATCAAGAGACCCAGTACTTC. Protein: CASSPGLDQETQYF.

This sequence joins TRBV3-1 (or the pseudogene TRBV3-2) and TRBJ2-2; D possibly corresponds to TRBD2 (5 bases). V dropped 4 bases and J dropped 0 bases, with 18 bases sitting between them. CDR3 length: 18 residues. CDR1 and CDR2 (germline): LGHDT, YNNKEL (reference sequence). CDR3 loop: CASSPHPSSGPNTGELFF. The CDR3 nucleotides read TGTGCCAGCAGCCCTCACCCTTCGAGCGGCCCGAACACCGGGGAGCTGTTTTTT.

The CDR3 sequence: CASSIPSYGYTF. The DNA for the CDR3 is TGTGCCAGTAGTATCCCCAGCTATGGCTACACCTTC. The V call is TRBV19, the J call TRBJ1-2; D ambiguous. Trimming removed 3 bases from V and 4 bases from J, with 6 bases in between. The CDR3 has 12 residues. Per the germline V gene, CDR1 is LNHDA and CDR2 is SQIVND (reference sequence).

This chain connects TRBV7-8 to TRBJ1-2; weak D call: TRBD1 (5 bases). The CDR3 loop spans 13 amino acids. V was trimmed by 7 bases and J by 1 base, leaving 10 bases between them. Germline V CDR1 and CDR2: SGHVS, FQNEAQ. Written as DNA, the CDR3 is TGTGCCAGCACCAGGGCCCTTAACTATGGCTACACCTTC. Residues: CASTRALNYGYTF.

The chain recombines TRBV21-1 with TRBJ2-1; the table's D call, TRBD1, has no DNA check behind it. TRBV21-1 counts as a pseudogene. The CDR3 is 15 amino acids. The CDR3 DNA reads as TGTGCCAGCAGCAAAGCTCGGGACAATAAAAGTGAGCAGTTCTTC. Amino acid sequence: CASSKARDNKSEQFF.

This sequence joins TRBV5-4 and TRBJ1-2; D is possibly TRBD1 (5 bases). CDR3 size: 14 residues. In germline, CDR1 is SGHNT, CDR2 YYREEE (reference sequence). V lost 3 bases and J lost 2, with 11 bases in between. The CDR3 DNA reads TGTGCCAGCAGCTCGGATCGGGGGAACTATGGCTACACCTTC. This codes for CASSSDRGNYGYTF. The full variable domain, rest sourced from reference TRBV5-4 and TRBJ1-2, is ETGVTQSPTHLIKTRGQQVTLRCSSQSGHNTVSWYQQALGQGPQFIFQYYREEENGRGNFPPRFSGLQFPNYSSELNVNALELDDSALYLCASSSDRGNYGYTFGSGTRLTVV.

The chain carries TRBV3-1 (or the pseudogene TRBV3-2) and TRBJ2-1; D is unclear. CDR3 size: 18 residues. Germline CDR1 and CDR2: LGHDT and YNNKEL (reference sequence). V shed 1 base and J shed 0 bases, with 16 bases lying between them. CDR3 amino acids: CASSQVDLSTLSYNEQFF. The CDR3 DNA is TGTGCCAGCAGCCAAGTCGACTTGTCCACCCTCTCCTACAATGAGCAGTTCTTC.

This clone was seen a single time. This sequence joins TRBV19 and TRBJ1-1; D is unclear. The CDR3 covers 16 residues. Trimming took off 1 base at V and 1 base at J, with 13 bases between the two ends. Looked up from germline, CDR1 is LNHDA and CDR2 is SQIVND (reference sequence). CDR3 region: CASSIGSGVSNTEAFF. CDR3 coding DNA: TGTGCCAGTAGTATAGGAAGCGGTGTCTCGAACACTGAAGCTTTCTTT.